This T cell receptor (beta chain) was obtained from a study of shared clonotypes between healthy human individuals. In the authors' workflow: From ImmunoSEQ came sequences covering only the junction and carrying no quality scores, so filtering differed. Produced via immunoSEQ multiplex PCR; TCRdb's table is partial and in-frame only. V and J calls and clone size are given by that table; D and trimming were obtained from the DNA. This repertoire shows about 2.1 million clones, 80% to 95% found once; its top ten account for approximately 1.7%. Points on this clone: Its antigen is not known.

Study-wide findings and caveats: Larger richness was generally estimated for naive than memory subsets.

CDR3 length: 15 residues. J lost 3 bases, V lost 5 bases, and 6 bases had no gene match. Germline V CDR1 and CDR2: SGHAT, FQNNGV. It was CD45RO-negative cells, positively selected for CCR7, that made up naive CD8 cells, with terminally differentiated effector memory CD45RA+ cells excluded. The receptor's source is a young man in good health. Some clones in this sample may be carry-over from other donors' samples. Material for sequencing was naive CD8+ T cells from PBMCs. The gene calls are TRBV11-2 and TRBJ1-2, with 10 bases lining up with TRBD1. The CDR3 reads CASSARQGADYGYTF. As DNA, the CDR3 is TGTGCCAGCAGCGCTCGACAGGGGGCGGACTATGGCTACACCTTC.